This T cell receptor (beta chain) was sequenced for a study of type 1 regulatory T cells. Study results and caveats: Compared with non-type 1 regulatory T cells, type 1 regulatory T cells showed a more restricted TCR repertoire.

Concerning this clonotype: Its antigen is unidentified.

The CDR3 is made up of 14 amino acids. From germline, CDR1 is SGHAT and CDR2 FQNNGV. Trimming shortened V by 6 bases and J by 0 bases, and 12 bases separated the two germline ends. Each CDR3 protein is one row after TCRdb ran MiXCR on the reads. The sample consists of about 62,000 distinct CDR3 sequences, 62% of them appearing once. The specimen was cultured non-Tr1 T cells, either the whole culture or a sorted T cell fraction (not recorded which). The V and J genes are TRBV11-2 and TRBJ2-7, with D perhaps TRBD2 (5 bases). The clonotype was recovered from a human donor in good health. The CDR3 region has the DNA TGTGCCAGCAGGCCCTCGGGGAGCTCCTACGAGCAGTACTTC. This gives the protein CASRPSGSSYEQYF.